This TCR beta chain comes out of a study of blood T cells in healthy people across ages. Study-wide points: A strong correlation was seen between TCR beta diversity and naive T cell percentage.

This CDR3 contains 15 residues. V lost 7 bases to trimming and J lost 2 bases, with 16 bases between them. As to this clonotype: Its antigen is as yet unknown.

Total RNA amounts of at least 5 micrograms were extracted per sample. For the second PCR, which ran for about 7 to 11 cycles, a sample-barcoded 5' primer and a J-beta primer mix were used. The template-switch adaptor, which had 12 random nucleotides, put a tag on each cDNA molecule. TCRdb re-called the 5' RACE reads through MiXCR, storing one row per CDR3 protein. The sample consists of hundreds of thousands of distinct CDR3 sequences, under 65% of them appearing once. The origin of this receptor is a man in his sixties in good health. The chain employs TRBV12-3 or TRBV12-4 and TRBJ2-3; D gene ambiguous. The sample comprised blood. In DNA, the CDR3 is TGTGCCAGCACCCTACGCCAGGCCTCCACAGATACGCAGTATTTT. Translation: CASTLRQASTDTQYF.